This is a list of T cell receptor beta chains from one sample in a study of T cells in Graves' hyperthyroidism and ophthalmopathy. TCRdb passed the multiplex PCR reads through MiXCR, listing each CDR3 protein once. Found here are roughly 650,000 distinct CDR3 sequences, roughly 15% of them singletons; the top ten hold around 3.3%. Sequencing was performed on blood. The receptor source for this set is a woman in her thirties or forties with Graves' ophthalmopathy. Each CDR3 is given with its conserved first and last residue. D genes are given only for firm matches. The size entry is marked missing in some rows and otherwise reads once, few, many or a size class.

>11|TRBV20-1|TRBJ2-5|.|many
CSARDRETQYF
TGCAGTGCCCGCGACAGGGAGACCCAGTACTTC
>14|TRBV6-1|TRBJ2-3|.|.
CARTSAGATDTQYF
TGTGCCAGGACGAGCGCGGGGGCCACAGATACGCAGTATTTT
>15|TRBV19|TRBJ2-1|.|.
CASRGSGSLYNEQFF
TGTGCCAGTAGGGGATCAGGGTCGCTGTACAATGAGCAGTTCTTC
>13|TRBV11-2|TRBJ2-7|TRBD2|many
CASSLEAGREQYF
TGTGCCAGCAGCTTAGAAGCGGGAAGAGAGCAGTACTTC
>13|TRBV9|TRBJ2-3|.|many
CASSTTGGNTQYF
TGTGCCAGCAGCACGACTGGCGGCAATACGCAGTATTTT
>16|TRBV3-1|TRBJ2-7|TRBD2|many
CASSHFPGGGADEQYF
TGTGCCAGCAGCCACTTCCCCGGGGGGGGAGCCGACGAGCAGTACTTC
>12|TRBV28|TRBJ2-2|.|few
CASREPTGELFF
TGTGCCAGCAGAGAGCCCACCGGGGAGCTGTTTTTT
>14|TRBV3-1|TRBJ1-2|.|few
CASSQGPANYGYTF
TGTGCCAGCAGCCAAGGACCTGCTAACTATGGCTACACCTTC
>16|TRBV18|TRBJ2-2|TRBD2|few
CASSRKGLADTGELFF
TGTGCCAGCTCCCGGAAGGGACTAGCGGACACCGGGGAGCTGTTTTTT
>16|TRBV18|TRBJ2-5|.|.
CASSPKDRTGQETQYF
TGTGCCAGCTCACCGAAAGACCGTACAGGGCAAGAGACCCAGTACTTC
>16|TRBV7-3|TRBJ2-1|TRBD2|.
CASSKLAGGPSNEQFF
TGTGCCAGCAGCAAACTAGCGGGAGGGCCGTCCAATGAGCAGTTCTTC
>13|TRBV3-1|TRBJ1-3|TRBD1|once
CANSQRTGNTIYF
TGTGCCAACAGCCAACGGACAGGGAACACCATATATTTT
>17|TRBV12-3/TRBV12-4|TRBJ2-1|TRBD2|many
CASSYAYTAGRGNEQFF
TGTGCCAGCAGTTATGCCTACACAGCGGGACGGGGCAATGAGCAGTTCTTC
>17|TRBV9|TRBJ2-5|.|.
CASSPRGLRVGQETQYF
TGTGCCAGCAGCCCCAGGGGTCTCAGGGTGGGCCAAGAGACCCAGTACTTC
>15|TRBV28|TRBJ2-7|.|many
CASRPPLGLIYEQYF
TGTGCCAGCAGGCCCCCACTAGGACTGATCTACGAGCAGTACTTC
>18|TRBV20-1|TRBJ2-3|TRBD2|many
CSARDPLLTSGSGDTQYF
TGCAGTGCTAGAGATCCCTTGTTGACTAGCGGGAGTGGGGATACGCAGTATTTT
>15|TRBV18|TRBJ2-4|.|many
CASSPSELAKNIQYF
TGTGCCAGCTCTCCCAGCGAACTAGCCAAAAACATTCAGTACTTC
>14|TRBV7-6|TRBJ2-1|TRBD1|many
CASSQGRGLYEQFF
TGTGCCAGCAGCCAAGGCAGGGGGCTTTATGAGCAGTTCTTC
>13|TRBV27|TRBJ1-5|.|.
CASSWGPDQPQHF
TGTGCCAGCAGTTGGGGGCCGGATCAGCCCCAGCATTTT